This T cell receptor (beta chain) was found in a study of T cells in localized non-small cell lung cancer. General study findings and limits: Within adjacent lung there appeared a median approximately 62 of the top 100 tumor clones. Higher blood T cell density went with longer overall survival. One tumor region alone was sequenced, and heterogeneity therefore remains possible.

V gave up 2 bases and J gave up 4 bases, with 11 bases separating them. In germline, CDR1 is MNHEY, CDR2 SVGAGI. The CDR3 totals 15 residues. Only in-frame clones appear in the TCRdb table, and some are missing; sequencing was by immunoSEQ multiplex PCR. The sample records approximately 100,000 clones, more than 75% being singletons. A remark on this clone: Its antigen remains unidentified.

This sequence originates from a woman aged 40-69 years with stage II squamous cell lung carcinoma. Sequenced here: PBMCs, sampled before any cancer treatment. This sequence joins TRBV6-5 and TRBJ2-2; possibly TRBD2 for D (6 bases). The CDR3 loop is CASSYALAFTGELFF. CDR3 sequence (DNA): TGTGCCAGCAGTTACGCCCTAGCGTTCACCGGGGAGCTGTTTTTT.